Listed below are T cell receptor beta chains from one sample, sequenced in a study of shared clonotypes between healthy human individuals. The table came from immunoSEQ multiplex PCR; TCRdb's copy has only in-frame clones and leaves some out. This repertoire shows 2 million to 3 million clones, roughly 93% found once; its top ten account for around 0.4%. The sample taken for sequencing was naive CD4+ T cells from PBMCs. The source of these receptors is a man aged 18 to 35 in good health. Some clones in this sample may be carry-over from other donors' samples. CDR3s include the opening cysteine and the closing phenylalanine or tryptophan. A D gene is named only where the DNA matches it firmly. Size values are once, few and many counts, or a class for expanded clones, and some rows have none.

cdr3_aa	cdr3_nt	v_call	clone_size	d_call	j_call
CASSRDRGRYEKLFF	TGTGCCAGCAGCCGGGACAGGGGGCGGTATGAAAAACTGTTTTTT	TRBV6-6	-	TRBD1	TRBJ1-4
CASSEYGQGAYEQYF	TGTGCCAGCAGTGAATATGGACAGGGGGCCTACGAGCAGTACTTC	TRBV6-1	-	TRBD1	TRBJ2-7
CATSRDTGLETQYF	TGTGCCACCAGCAGAGACACAGGGTTGGAGACCCAGTACTTC	TRBV15	-	-	TRBJ2-5
CASSTRGWDLEAFF	TGTGCCAGCAGCACGCGGGGATGGGATCTTGAAGCTTTCTTT	TRBV5-4	-	-	TRBJ1-1
CASSTPWTGGPNEQYF	TGTGCCAGTAGTACTCCATGGACAGGTGGGCCAAACGAGCAGTACTTC	TRBV19	-	TRBD1	TRBJ2-7
CASSFGQGESEQYF	TGTGCCAGCAGCTTCGGACAGGGGGAGAGCGAGCAGTACTTC	TRBV5-4	once	TRBD1	TRBJ2-7
CASSPPRGSIYEQYF	TGTGCCAGCAGTCCCCCCCGGGGATCCATCTACGAGCAGTACTTC	TRBV28	-	-	TRBJ2-7
CASSPLAANTEAFF	TGTGCCAGCTCACCACTCGCGGCGAACACTGAAGCTTTCTTT	TRBV18	-	-	TRBJ1-1
CASSEKTGSYNEQFF	TGTGCCAGCAGCGAGAAAACAGGGTCCTACAATGAGCAGTTCTTC	TRBV5-4	-	-	TRBJ2-1
CATSRDLETATNEKLFF	TGTGCCACCAGCAGAGATCTGGAGACAGCAACTAATGAAAAACTGTTTTTT	TRBV15	-	-	TRBJ1-4
CASSGRTGNYEQYF	TGCGCCAGCAGCGGGCGGACAGGGAATTACGAGCAGTACTTC	TRBV5-1	-	TRBD1	TRBJ2-7
CASSLSVGNEQFF	TGTGCCAGCAGTTTATCTGTCGGCAATGAGCAGTTCTTC	TRBV27	-	-	TRBJ2-1
CASSERHTGNTIYF	TGTGCCAGCAGTGAGCGTCATACGGGAAACACCATATATTTT	TRBV6-1	few	-	TRBJ1-3
CASRTTGGNTGELFF	TGTGCCAGCAGAACGACAGGGGGGAACACCGGGGAGCTGTTTTTT	TRBV27	-	TRBD1	TRBJ2-2
CSVGGVLNTEAFF	TGCAGCGTTGGGGGAGTATTGAACACTGAAGCTTTCTTT	TRBV29-1	few	-	TRBJ1-1
CASSLGTGEQYF	TGTGCCAGCAGCCTCGGGACGGGCGAGCAGTACTTC	TRBV6-5	-	-	TRBJ2-7
CASSSLILPYEQYF	TGTGCCAGTTCGTCTTTGATCCTGCCCTACGAGCAGTACTTC	TRBV28	-	-	TRBJ2-7
CASGLSGQSYEQYF	TGCGCCAGCGGACTTTCGGGACAGAGTTACGAGCAGTACTTC	TRBV5-1	once	TRBD1	TRBJ2-7
CASSPGLAGVSYNEQFF	TGTGCCAGCAGTCCGGGACTAGCGGGAGTCTCCTACAATGAGCAGTTCTTC	TRBV27	-	TRBD2	TRBJ2-1
CASSLEYLDEQFF	TGTGCCAGCAGCTTAGAGTACCTTGATGAGCAGTTCTTC	TRBV7-9	-	-	TRBJ2-1
CASSPTDTQYF	TGCGCCAGCAGCCCGACAGATACGCAGTATTTT	TRBV5-1	-	-	TRBJ2-3
CASSGGGSAYNEQFF	TGTGCCAGCAGCGGGGGGGGAAGCGCTTACAATGAGCAGTTCTTC	TRBV7-2	-	TRBD2	TRBJ2-1
CASSLLGQGIREQYF	TGTGCCAGCAGCCTGCTGGGACAGGGAATTCGGGAGCAGTACTTC	TRBV11-2	-	TRBD1	TRBJ2-7
CASSYYGNTEAFF	TGTGCCAGCAGTTACTACGGGAACACTGAAGCTTTCTTT	TRBV6-6	-	-	TRBJ1-1
CASSPVGLPDTQYF	TGTGCCAGCTCACCCGTTGGCTTGCCAGATACGCAGTATTTT	TRBV18	-	-	TRBJ2-3